A selection of T cell receptor beta chains follows, all from one sample in a study of T cell repertoires in cytomegalovirus infection. Via MiXCR, TCRdb re-called the reads, giving one row per CDR3 protein. In the table there are hundreds of thousands of distinct CDR3 sequences, less than 40% of which are singletons. The sample taken for sequencing was PBMCs. The source is a human donor in good health (CMV status not recorded). Some clones in this sample may be carry-over from other donors' samples. CDR3s include the opening cysteine and the closing phenylalanine or tryptophan. A D gene is named only where the DNA matches it firmly. Clone size is given for some rows only: seen once, a few or many times, or a class if the clone is expanded.

V	J	D	size	DNA	CDR3
TRBV7-8	TRBJ2-3	TRBD1	many	TGTGCCAGCAGCACCCGGACAGGGAGCACAGATACGCAGTATTTT	CASSTRTGSTDTQYF
TRBV28	TRBJ2-7	NA	NA	TGTGCCAGCAGTCCACCCCCAATCTACGAGCAGTACTTC	CASSPPPIYEQYF
TRBV28	TRBJ1-1	TRBD1	few	TGTGCCAGCAGTCAAAAAAACAGGGGAACTGAAGCTTTCTTT	CASSQKNRGTEAFF
TRBV20-1	TRBJ2-1	NA	few	TGCAGTGCTAGTTCAGGGACTGAGCAGTTCTTC	CSASSGTEQFF
TRBV7-6	TRBJ1-6	NA	many	TGTGCCAGCAGCCCGGGCCCACTGACACCCCTCCACTTT	CASSPGPLTPLHF
TRBV7-9	TRBJ1-1	NA	NA	TGTGCCAGCAGCATGACAGTTGGAGATTTCTTT	CASSMTVGDFF
TRBV14	TRBJ1-1	NA	few	TGTGCCAGCTCGAGACAGATAGGAACTGAAGCTTTCTTT	CASSRQIGTEAFF
TRBV7-2	TRBJ2-6	TRBD2	few	TGTGCCAGCAGCCGCCGGGGGGCGGGAGGGCCAAGAGGGGCCAACGTCCTGACTTTC	CASSRRGAGGPRGANVLTF
TRBV24-1	TRBJ2-1	TRBD1	NA	TGTGCCACCAGTGATTTGGCAGGGGGCAATGAGCAGTTCTTC	CATSDLAGGNEQFF
TRBV7-6	TRBJ2-7	NA	few	TGTGCCAGCAGCTTAGCACAGGACCCCTCCTACGAGCAGTACTTC	CASSLAQDPSYEQYF
TRBV7-9	TRBJ2-2	TRBD1	few	TGTGCCAGCAGCCGGGGACAGCCCCTTAACACCGGGGAGCTGTTTTTT	CASSRGQPLNTGELFF
TRBV5-4	TRBJ2-5	NA	NA	TGTGCCAGCAGCTTCGACAGTGGGTCGTCTGAGACCCAGTACTTC	CASSFDSGSSETQYF
TRBV7-6	TRBJ2-7	NA	many	TGTGCCAGCAGCCTGGACACCACCTACGAGCAGTACTTC	CASSLDTTYEQYF
TRBV6-1	TRBJ2-7	NA	few	TGTGCCAGCAGTGAACGCTCCAGGGGCTCCTACGAGCAGTACTTC	CASSERSRGSYEQYF
TRBV4-2	TRBJ1-1	TRBD1	few	TGTGCCAGCAGCCAAGATTGGGACAGTCTGGGAACCGAAGCTTTCTTT	CASSQDWDSLGTEAFF
TRBV28	TRBJ1-1	TRBD1	NA	TGTGCCAGCAGTCAGTTGACAGGGCTGATGAACACTGAAGCTTTCTTT	CASSQLTGLMNTEAFF
TRBV6-2/TRBV6-3	TRBJ2-1	TRBD2	NA	TGTGCCAGCAGTTACCTGCGCGGGAGGGCCAATGAGCAGTTCTTC	CASSYLRGRANEQFF